This T cell receptor beta chain was captured by sequencing in a study of beta chain features in type 1 diabetes. Study-level points and caveats: The naive, central memory and Treg TCRB repertoires showed an apparent similarity that was greater among patients than among healthy donors. VDJ junctions from type 1 diabetes patients carried fewer insertions and larger deletions. TCRB CDR3s were moderately but significantly shorter in Type 1 diabetes patients in all four CD4+ subsets.

The whole isolated RNA underwent reverse transcription, so sequencing captured expressed TCRB transcripts. Mean read depth for naive, central memory and regulatory T cell samples was several million reads. TCRdb keeps only in-frame clones here, not all; method: immunoSEQ multiplex PCR. The sample shows over 600,000 clones, roughly 12% of them seen only once. A remark on this clone: Its antigen is unidentified.

Blood was collected once per donor into heparin, averaging around 0.11 L. V dropped 0 bases and J dropped 6; count of bases not matched to a gene: 8. The V gene's germline CDR1 is SGHRS and CDR2 YFSETQ. The CDR3 extends over 16 amino acids. V gene TRBV5-1 combines with J gene TRBJ1-5; 8 positions agree with TRBD1. Sequencing input: naive CD4+ T cells from blood. This receptor was obtained from a man aged 25 to 45 with type 1 diabetes. The CDR3 region is CASSLGPGGAGQPQHF. CDR3 in DNA: TGCGCCAGCAGCTTGGGTCCAGGGGGCGCAGGTCAGCCCCAGCATTTT. The full variable domain, rest sourced from reference TRBV5-1 and TRBJ1-5, is KAGVTQTPRYLIKTRGQQVTLSCSPISGHRSVSWYQQTPGQGLQFLFEYFSETQRNKGNFPGRFSGRQFSNSRSEMNVSTLELGDSALYLCASSLGPGGAGQPQHFGDGTRLSIL.